This T cell receptor (beta chain) was sequenced for a study of patients and donors after allogeneic stem cell transplantation. MiXCR was run by TCRdb on the RT-PCR reads, yielding one entry per CDR3 protein. This sample has 800,000 to 1,000,000 distinct CDR3 sequences, with more than 15% found just once. This clonotype was seen only a few times. V was trimmed by 1 base and J by 0 bases, leaving 10 bases between them. Germline V gene sequence: CDR1 SSHAT, CDR2 FNYEAQ (reference sequence). The CDR3 has 17 amino acids. The chain has TRBV7-7 and TRBJ2-6, with D uncertain. Sequenced sample: blood, either unsorted or a sorted T cell fraction (not recorded which). This clonotype originated in a human donor who was either an allogeneic HSCT recipient or a stem cell or donor lymphocyte infusion donor (not recorded which). It is not recorded whose cells these are; they may come from a transplant donor. The CDR3 here is CASSLDPVGSGANVLTF. DNA for the CDR3: TGTGCCAGCAGCTTAGACCCAGTAGGCTCTGGGGCCAACGTCCTGACTTTC.